This T cell receptor (beta chain) was obtained from a study of blood T cell dynamics during melanoma immunotherapy. This clone appeared a single time. As to time point: week 3, after first cycle of checkpoint inhibitor. The table came from immunoSEQ multiplex PCR; TCRdb's copy has only in-frame clones and leaves some out. The sample has about 1,900 clones; around 93% are singletons. The germline V gene encodes CDR1 SQVTM and CDR2 ANQGSEA. Unmatched junction bases numbered 3, after V lost 1 base and J lost 0 bases. The CDR3 totals 15 residues. Material: effector memory CD8+ T cells from blood, obtained from a patient treated with checkpoint blockade. The receptor comes from a human donor with melanoma. The chain has TRBV29-1 and TRBJ2-1; 7 positions match TRBD2. The CDR3 loop reads CSVEGRGSSYNEQFF. Here the CDR3 DNA reads TGCAGCGTTGAAGGGCGGGGGAGCTCCTACAATGAGCAGTTCTTC.